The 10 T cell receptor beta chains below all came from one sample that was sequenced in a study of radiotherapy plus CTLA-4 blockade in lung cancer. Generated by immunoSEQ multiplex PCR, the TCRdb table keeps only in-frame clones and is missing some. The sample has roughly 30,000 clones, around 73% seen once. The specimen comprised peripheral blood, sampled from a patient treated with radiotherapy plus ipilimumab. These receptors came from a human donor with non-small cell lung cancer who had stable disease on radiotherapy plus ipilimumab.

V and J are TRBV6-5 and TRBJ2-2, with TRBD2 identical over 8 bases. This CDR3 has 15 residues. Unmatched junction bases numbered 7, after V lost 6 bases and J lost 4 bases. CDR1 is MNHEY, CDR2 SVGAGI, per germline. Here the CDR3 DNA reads TGTGCCAGCAGAACACCGGGGGGGCGCACCGGGGAGCTGTTTTTT. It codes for CASRTPGGRTGELFF.

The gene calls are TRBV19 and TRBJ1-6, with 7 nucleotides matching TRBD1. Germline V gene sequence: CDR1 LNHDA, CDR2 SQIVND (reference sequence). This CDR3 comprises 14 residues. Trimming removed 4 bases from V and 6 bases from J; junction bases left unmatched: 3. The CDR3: CASSNTGVNSPLHF. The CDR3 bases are TGTGCCAGTAGTAACACAGGGGTTAATTCACCCCTCCACTTT.

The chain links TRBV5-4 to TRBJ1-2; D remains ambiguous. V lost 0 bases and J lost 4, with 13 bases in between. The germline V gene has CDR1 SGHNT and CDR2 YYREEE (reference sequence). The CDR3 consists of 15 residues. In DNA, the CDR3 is TGTGCCAGCAGCTTGGCGGGAGCCATCTTCTATGGCTACACCTTC. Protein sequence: CASSLAGAIFYGYTF.

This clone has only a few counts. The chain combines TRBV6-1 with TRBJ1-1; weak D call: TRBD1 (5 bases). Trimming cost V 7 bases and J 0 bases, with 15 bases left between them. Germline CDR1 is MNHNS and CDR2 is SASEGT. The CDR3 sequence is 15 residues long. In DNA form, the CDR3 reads TGTGCCAGCAATCCGGGACCCCTAATGAACACTGAAGCTTTCTTT. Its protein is CASNPGPLMNTEAFF.

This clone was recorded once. The CDR3 DNA reads as TGTGCCAGCAGCGAGGGGTACAATAATGAAAAACTGTTTTTT. It specifies CASSEGYNNEKLFF. This chain links TRBV7-9 with TRBJ1-4; D perhaps matches TRBD1 (5 bases). This CDR3 has 14 residues. Trimming cost V 5 bases and J 4 bases, with 11 bases left between them. Germline V gene lookup returns CDR1 SEHNR and CDR2 FQNEAQ (reference sequence).

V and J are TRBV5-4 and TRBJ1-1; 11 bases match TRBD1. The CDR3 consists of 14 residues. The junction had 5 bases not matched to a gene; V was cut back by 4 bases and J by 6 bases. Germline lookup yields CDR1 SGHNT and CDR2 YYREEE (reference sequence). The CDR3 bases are TGTGCCAGCAGCCGGGGACAGGGGGGTTCTGAAGCTTTCTTT. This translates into CASSRGQGGSEAFF.

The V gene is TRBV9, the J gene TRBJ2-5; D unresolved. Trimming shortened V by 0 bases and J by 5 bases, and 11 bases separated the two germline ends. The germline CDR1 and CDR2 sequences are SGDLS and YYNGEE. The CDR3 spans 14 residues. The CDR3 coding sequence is TGTGCCAGCAGCGTAGCAGCCCGTCAGGAGACCCAGTACTTC. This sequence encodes CASSVAARQETQYF.

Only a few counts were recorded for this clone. CDR3 amino acids: CASNQGTVNQPQHF. CDR3 nucleotides: TGTGCCAGCAATCAGGGGACGGTCAATCAGCCCCAGCATTTT. The chain has TRBV2 and TRBJ1-5; D is possibly TRBD1 (6 bases). The CDR3 length is 14 residues. Looked up from germline, CDR1 is SNHLY and CDR2 is FYNNEI. V was pared by 7 bases and J by 3 bases, with 13 bases between. Filled out from reference TRBV2 and TRBJ1-5, the complete variable domain reads EPEVTQTPSHQVTQMGQEVILRCVPISNHLYFYWYRQILGQKVEFLVSFYNNEISEKSEIFDDQFSVERPDGSNFTLKIRSTKLEDSAMYFCASNQGTVNQPQHFGDGTRLSIL.

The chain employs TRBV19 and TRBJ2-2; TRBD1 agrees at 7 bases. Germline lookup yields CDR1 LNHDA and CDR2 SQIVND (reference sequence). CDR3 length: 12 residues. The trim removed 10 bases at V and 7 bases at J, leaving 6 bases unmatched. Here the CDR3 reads CAILQGSGELFF. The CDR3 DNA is TGTGCCATTTTACAGGGGAGCGGGGAGCTGTTTTTT.

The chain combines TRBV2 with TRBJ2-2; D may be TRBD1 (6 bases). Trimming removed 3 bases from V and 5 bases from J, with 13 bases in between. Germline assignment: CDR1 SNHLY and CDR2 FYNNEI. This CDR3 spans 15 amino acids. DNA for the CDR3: TGTGCCAGCAGTGATAGGGGAACAGGGACCGGGGAGCTGTTTTTT. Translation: CASSDRGTGTGELFF.